These 10 T cell receptor beta chains share one sample of origin, sequenced in a study of chemoradiotherapy in HPV16-positive cancers. The repertoire was sequenced with immunoSEQ multiplex PCR; TCRdb's copy has only in-frame clones and lacks some. The sample records roughly 14,000 clones, more than 70% being singletons. The material sequenced was tumor tissue, taken from a patient who underwent chemoradiotherapy. The source is a human donor with HPV-associated anogenital cancer.

This clone occurred a few times. This chain connects TRBV30 to TRBJ1-5, with a possible D match to TRBD1 (6 bases). The CDR3 covers 14 residues. The V gene lost 2 bases and the J gene lost 4 bases, with 12 bases spanning the gap. Germline CDR1 is GTSNPN and CDR2 is SVGIG (reference sequence). CDR3 coding DNA: TGTGCCTGGAGTTCGGGGGCGTTTAATCAGCCCCAGCATTTT. It encodes CAWSSGAFNQPQHF.

V is TRBV27 and J is TRBJ2-1; D possibly uses TRBD1 or TRBD2 (5 bases each). This CDR3 is built from 16 residues. Germline V lookup: CDR1 MNHEY, CDR2 SMNVEV (reference sequence). Between the trimmed V and J ends, which lost 6 bases and 5 bases, there was a span of 20 bases. This CDR3 is CASRGPNPVTHNEQFF. As DNA, the CDR3 is TGTGCCAGCAGGGGACCCAACCCTGTCACCCACAATGAGCAGTTCTTC.

This chain uses TRBV18 with TRBJ1-5; D is undetermined. The CDR3 runs 13 residues. Germline CDR1 KGHSH, CDR2 LQKENI. V lost 3 bases, J lost 4 bases, and 7 bases lay in between. For the CDR3, the DNA is TGTGCCAGCTCACCCGCCCAGAATCAGCCCCAGCATTTT. Translated: CASSPAQNQPQHF. The whole variable domain, remainder taken from reference TRBV18 and TRBJ1-5, is NAGVMQNPRHLVRRRGQEARLRCSPMKGHSHVYWYRQLPEEGLKFMVYLQKENIIDESGMPKERFSAEFPKEGPSILRIQQVVRGDSAAYFCASSPAQNQPQHFGDGTRLSIL.

The V gene is TRBV15, the J gene TRBJ2-1, with D possibly being TRBD1 (5 bases). CDR1 LNHNV and CDR2 YYDKDF come from the germline V gene (reference sequence). Trimming left V 5 bases short and J 2 bases short, with 10 bases between. The CDR3 spans 14 residues. The CDR3 DNA sequence: TGTGCCACCAGCTCAGGACAACCCTACAATGAGCAGTTCTTC. Its translation is CATSSGQPYNEQFF. The full variable domain, its missing parts supplied by reference TRBV15 and TRBJ2-1, is DAMVIQNPRYQVTQFGKPVTLSCSQTLNHNVMYWYQQKSSQAPKLLFHYYDKDFNNEADTPDNFQSRRPNTSFCFLDIRSPGLGDTAMYLCATSSGQPYNEQFFGPGTRLTVL.

The chain couples TRBV19 to TRBJ1-1; possibly TRBD1 for D (6 bases). Between the trimmed V and J ends, which lost 2 bases and 5 bases, there was a span of 21 bases. The CDR3 spans 17 residues. From germline, CDR1 is LNHDA and CDR2 SQIVND (reference sequence). The CDR3 region has the DNA TGTGCCAGTAGTATAATCCCCGGACAGAAAGGTCGAACTGAAGCTTTCTTT. Amino acid sequence: CASSIIPGQKGRTEAFF.

V and J are TRBV7-2 and TRBJ2-1, with D hard to call. CDR1 and CDR2 (germline): SGHTA, FQGNSA. V lost 5 bases to trimming and J lost 9 bases, with 11 bases between them. The CDR3 covers 12 residues. Here the CDR3 reads CASSLAAREQFF. The CDR3 nucleotides read TGTGCCAGCAGCCTGGCTGCGCGTGAGCAGTTCTTC.

The chain couples TRBV19 to TRBJ2-7; TRBD2 is a possible D gene (5 bases). The CDR3 has 14 amino acids. Germline V gene lookup returns CDR1 LNHDA and CDR2 SQIVND (reference sequence). V was shortened by 2 bases and J by 2 bases, with 10 bases between the two germline ends. The CDR3 sequence is CASSISPGTYEQYF. CDR3 coding DNA: TGTGCCAGTAGTATATCCCCCGGGACCTACGAGCAGTACTTC.

In this sample, this clone turned up once. The V and J genes are TRBV19 and TRBJ2-3; D gene uncertain. V was clipped by 0 bases and J by 3 bases, with 7 bases between them. The germline gives CDR1 LNHDA, CDR2 SQIVND (reference sequence). CDR3 length: 14 amino acids. This chain's CDR3 is CASSIDPFTDTQYF. CDR3 DNA: TGTGCCAGTAGTATAGATCCTTTTACAGATACGCAGTATTTT.

This chain connects TRBV15 to TRBJ2-1; 12 bases align to TRBD2. CDR1 and CDR2 from the germline V gene are LNHNV and YYDKDF (reference sequence). Trimming at V came to 2 bases and at J to 8 bases, leaving 10 bases not matched to a gene. CDR3 length equals 17 residues. The CDR3 DNA follows: TGTGCCACCAGCAGAACAACTAGCGGGAGGATTTGGGATGAGCAGTTCTTC. Protein product: CATSRTTSGRIWDEQFF. The full variable domain, rest sourced from reference TRBV15 and TRBJ2-1, is DAMVIQNPRYQVTQFGKPVTLSCSQTLNHNVMYWYQQKSSQAPKLLFHYYDKDFNNEADTPDNFQSRRPNTSFCFLDIRSPGLGDTAMYLCATSRTTSGRIWDEQFFGPGTRLTVL.

The V gene is TRBV11-2, the J gene TRBJ1-2; no reliable D call. Germline V gives CDR1 SGHAT, CDR2 FQNNGV. The CDR3 spans 15 residues. Trimming left V 5 bases short and J 2 bases short, with 15 bases between. The DNA for the CDR3 is TGTGCCAGCAGCCTCGCCGGACTTACCAACTATGGCTACACCTTC. This gives the protein CASSLAGLTNYGYTF.